This TCR beta chain was observed in a study of T cell responses to AZD1222 COVID-19 vaccine. Concerning this clone itself: Its matching antigen is unknown.

TCRdb keeps only in-frame clones here, not all; method: immunoSEQ multiplex PCR. The sample consists of some 130,000 clones, roughly 89% of them appearing once. V gave up 4 bases and J gave up 0 bases; unmatched junction bases: 6. Germline CDR1 SGHDN, CDR2 FVKESK. This CDR3 is 16 amino acids long. Whole-study results and caveats: Baseline testing showed seropositivity in only five to seven AZD1222 recipients.

This sample comprised peripheral blood, obtained on day 0 of AZD1222 vaccination. The J gene is TRBJ2-7, the V gene TRBV14; 10 positions agree with TRBD1. The sequence came from an adult in good health. CDR3 protein: CASSRLGQGFSYEQYF. The CDR3 DNA sequence: TGTGCCAGCAGCCGACTGGGACAGGGGTTCTCCTACGAGCAGTACTTC.